Presented here are 10 T cell receptor beta chains from one specimen sequenced in a study of neurological immune-mediated disorders. MiXCR was run by TCRdb on the 5' RACE reads, yielding one entry per CDR3 protein. The table lists 65,000 to 80,000 distinct CDR3 sequences, approximately 17% of them singletons, with approximately 15% in the top ten. The material sequenced was PBMCs. These receptors were taken from a woman aged 40 to 50 in good health.

This clonotype was seen at least ten times. This chain joins TRBV20-1 and TRBJ2-1, with D possibly being TRBD1 (5 bases). Trimming shortened V by 0 bases and J by 9 bases, and 12 bases separated the two germline ends. The length of the CDR3 is 13 residues. Germline V gene data show CDR1 as DFQATT and CDR2 as SNEGSKA (reference sequence). The CDR3 spells CSAREPGYGEQFF. CDR3 nucleotides: TGCAGTGCTAGAGAGCCAGGGTATGGTGAGCAGTTCTTC.

This clonotype was recorded at least ten times. The chain combines TRBV12-3 or TRBV12-4 with TRBJ2-1, with 9 bases matching TRBD2. V shed 7 bases and J 6 bases; nucleotides not matched to a gene: 7. This CDR3 spans 14 amino acids. DNA for the CDR3: TGTGCCAGCACCGTGGGACTAGCTTCCAATGAGCAGTTCTTC. Protein sequence: CASTVGLASNEQFF.

This clonotype was seen many times. The chain couples TRBV28 to TRBJ2-7; no reliable D call. This CDR3 comprises 13 residues. The V and J ends lost 1 base and 2 bases respectively, with 6 bases between them. In germline, CDR1 is MDHEN, CDR2 SYDVKM. CDR3 loop: CASSLSRAYEQYV. The CDR3 DNA reads TGTGCCAGCAGTTTATCCCGGGCCTACGAGCAGTACGTC.

This clonotype was seen ten or more times. V usage is TRBV6-5 and J usage is TRBJ2-1; TRBD2 matches at 9 bases. The CDR3 sequence is 15 residues long. J lost 8 bases, V lost 2 bases, and 7 bases had no gene match. CDR1 MNHEY and CDR2 SVGAGI come from the germline V gene. The CDR3 region is CASSYGAGGPDEQFF. CDR3 sequence (DNA): TGTGCCAGCAGTTACGGTGCGGGGGGGCCGGATGAGCAGTTCTTC.

This clonotype was detected many times. This rearrangement joins TRBV6-2 or TRBV6-3 to TRBJ2-3; D gene uncertain. The CDR3 sequence is 12 residues long. The V end was cut by 2 bases, the J end by 5 bases, with 5 bases between. Germline V CDR1 and CDR2: MNHEY, SVGEGT. The CDR3 region has the DNA TGTGCCAGCAGTTACCCGATAGATACGCAGTATTTT. This gives the protein CASSYPIDTQYF.

This clonotype was seen a single time. V usage is TRBV4-1 and J usage is TRBJ2-3; D possibly corresponds to TRBD1 (5 bases). CDR1 is MGHRA, CDR2 YSYEKL, per germline. V was trimmed by 2 bases and J by 0 bases, leaving 12 bases between them. The CDR3 runs to 16 residues. CDR3 region: CASSQLQGTSTDTQYF. The CDR3 DNA reads TGCGCCAGCAGCCAACTTCAGGGAACCAGCACAGATACGCAGTATTTT.

DNA for the CDR3: TGTGCCAGCAGCATCGAAGCCGAAGCTTTCTTT. Protein sequence: CASSIEAEAFF. This chain uses TRBV3-1 with TRBJ1-1; D gene unclear. Per the germline V gene, CDR1 is LGHDT and CDR2 is YNNKEL (reference sequence). Between the trimmed V and J ends, which lost 5 bases and 8 bases, there was a span of 9 bases. The CDR3 runs to 11 residues.

The sample holds many counts of this clonotype. This chain joins TRBV2 and TRBJ2-1; D remains ambiguous. This CDR3 is 11 amino acids long. V gave up 1 base and J gave up 7 bases, with 2 bases separating them. From germline, CDR1 is SNHLY and CDR2 FYNNEI. The CDR3 DNA follows: TGTGCCAGCAGTGAAGAAAATGAGCAGTTCTTC. This codes for CASSEENEQFF.

V usage is TRBV20-1 and J usage is TRBJ2-1, with TRBD1 identical over 8 bases. This CDR3 comprises 14 residues. V was clipped by 3 bases and J by 7 bases; unmatched bases: 8. Germline V lookup: CDR1 DFQATT, CDR2 SNEGSKA (reference sequence). CDR3 sequence: CSARSPGQANEQFF. The CDR3 DNA reads as TGCAGTGCTAGGTCCCCGGGACAGGCTAATGAGCAGTTCTTC.

This clonotype was observed many times. CDR3 DNA: TGTGCCAGCAGCCGACAGGGGCGGAGCACAGATACGCAGTATTTT. As protein: CASSRQGRSTDTQYF. The V and J genes are TRBV7-2 and TRBJ2-3, with 8 bases identical to TRBD1. The CDR3 length is 15 residues. Losses at the gene ends were 5 bases for V and 0 bases for J; bases not matched to a gene: 4. The germline V gene has CDR1 SGHTA and CDR2 FQGNSA. Full variable domain (missing parts from reference TRBV7-2 and TRBJ2-3): GAGVSQSPSNKVTEKGKDVELRCDPISGHTALYWYRQSLGQGLEFLIYFQGNSAPDKSGLPSDRFSAERTGGSVSTLTIQRTQQEDSAVYLCASSRQGRSTDTQYFGPGTRLTVL.